The present TCR beta chain was sequenced within a study of cytomegalovirus exposure and HLA in healthy donors. PCR amplification relied on 60 Vbeta primers (plus 13 Jbeta primers). Produced via immunoSEQ multiplex PCR; TCRdb's table is partial and in-frame only. The data contain some 150,000 clones, around 75% of them singletons. V was clipped by 5 bases and J by 4 bases; unmatched bases: 3. CDR1 is SEHNR and CDR2 is FQNEAQ in the germline V gene (reference sequence). The CDR3 has 14 residues. Material for sequencing was PBMCs. The chain employs TRBV7-9 and TRBJ1-4, with 8 bases matching TRBD1. The TCR was taken from a woman aged 25 to 45 in good health and CMV-seronegative. CDR3 region: CASSRDRGNEKLFF. CDR3 in DNA: TGTGCCAGCAGCCGAGACAGGGGTAATGAAAAACTGTTTTTT.